This is a list of T cell receptor beta chains from one sample in a study of CD8+CD57+ T cells in acquired aplastic anemia. TCRdb fed the reads into MiXCR, producing one record per CDR3 protein. The table lists 150,000 to 200,000 distinct CDR3 sequences, about 60% of them singletons. Input material: sorted CD4+, CD8+, or CD8+CD57+ T cells (not recorded which) from PBMCs. All receptors come from a human donor in good health. Both conserved end residues are part of each CDR3. D genes are given only for firm matches. Size is omitted from some rows. Given values are once, few, many or a class for expanded clones.

V gene: TRBV5-4
D gene: NA
clone size: NA
J gene: TRBJ1-3
CDR3 DNA: TGTGCCAGCAGCTTTAACTTTCGGACTCAAGTGACCGGAAACACCATATATTTT
CDR3 protein: CASSFNFRTQVTGNTIYF

V gene: TRBV19
D gene: NA
clone size: NA
J gene: TRBJ1-5
CDR3 DNA: TGTGCCAGTAGCCTCCTGACCCGGACACGTCAGCCCCAGCATTTT
CDR3 protein: CASSLLTRTRQPQHF

V gene: TRBV6-1
D gene: TRBD2
clone size: NA
J gene: TRBJ2-1
CDR3 DNA: TGTGCCAGCAGTGAAGACCTAGCGGGCAGGAACGAGCAGCTCTTC
CDR3 protein: CASSEDLAGRNEQLF

V gene: TRBV25-1
D gene: TRBD1
clone size: NA
J gene: TRBJ1-2
CDR3 DNA: TGTGCCAGCAGTGAACAGGGGGCGGGGGGCTACACCTTC
CDR3 protein: CASSEQGAGGYTF

V gene: TRBV11-2
D gene: TRBD1
clone size: NA
J gene: TRBJ1-2
CDR3 DNA: TGTGCCAGCAGCTTAAGGGACAGGTATTACACCTTC
CDR3 protein: CASSLRDRYYTF

V gene: TRBV20-1
D gene: NA
clone size: NA
J gene: TRBJ2-5
CDR3 DNA: TGCAGTGCTAGAGGGCTAGGGAGGGAGACCCAGTACTTC
CDR3 protein: CSARGLGRETQYF

V gene: TRBV6-1
D gene: NA
clone size: NA
J gene: TRBJ1-1
CDR3 DNA: TGTGCCAGCAGTAACCAGGGGAAGAAGACTGAAGCTTTCTTT
CDR3 protein: CASSNQGKKTEAFF

V gene: TRBV6-5
D gene: TRBD1
clone size: NA
J gene: TRBJ1-2
CDR3 DNA: TGTGCCAGCAGTTCTCGGACAGGGGGCAGGAGGGGCTACACCTTC
CDR3 protein: CASSSRTGGRRGYTF

V gene: TRBV9
D gene: TRBD2
clone size: NA
J gene: TRBJ2-5
CDR3 DNA: TGTGCCAGCAGCCCCGGGACTAGCGAGGGCGAGACCCAGTACTTC
CDR3 protein: CASSPGTSEGETQYF

V gene: TRBV6-6
D gene: NA
clone size: many
J gene: TRBJ1-2
CDR3 DNA: TGTGCCAGCAGTTACTCGCCTTCGGACAGCCACTATGGCTACACCTTC
CDR3 protein: CASSYSPSDSHYGYTF

V gene: TRBV6-5
D gene: NA
clone size: many
J gene: TRBJ2-2
CDR3 DNA: TGTGCCAGCAGCTCAGACGAAGGGGAGCTGTTTTTT
CDR3 protein: CASSSDEGELFF

V gene: TRBV15
D gene: TRBD2
clone size: NA
J gene: TRBJ2-1
CDR3 DNA: TGTGCCACCAGCAGTTCGGAGACTAGCGGGATCTACAATGAGCAGTTCTTC
CDR3 protein: CATSSSETSGIYNEQFF

V gene: TRBV24-1
D gene: TRBD2
clone size: NA
J gene: TRBJ2-5
CDR3 DNA: TGTGCCACCAGTGATCCGACTAGCGGGGGGGAGACCCAGTACTTC
CDR3 protein: CATSDPTSGGETQYF

V gene: TRBV20-1
D gene: TRBD2
clone size: many
J gene: TRBJ2-5
CDR3 DNA: TGCAGTGCTAGTTTTGGCGGCGGGAGCGGTTTCGGGGAGACCCAGTACTTC
CDR3 protein: CSASFGGGSGFGETQYF

V gene: TRBV7-9
D gene: TRBD1
clone size: NA
J gene: TRBJ2-7
CDR3 DNA: TGCGCCAGCAGCTTCGGGACAGGGGCCGAGCAGTACTTC
CDR3 protein: CASSFGTGAEQYF

V gene: TRBV7-2
D gene: NA
clone size: NA
J gene: TRBJ2-7
CDR3 DNA: TGTGCCAGCAGCTTAGGCCCCTCGGCTGGCGAGCAGTACTTC
CDR3 protein: CASSLGPSAGEQYF

V gene: TRBV11-3
D gene: NA
clone size: NA
J gene: TRBJ2-7
CDR3 DNA: TGTGCCAGCAGCTCCCGGGTGGGGGACGAGCAGTACTTC
CDR3 protein: CASSSRVGDEQYF

V gene: TRBV29-1
D gene: TRBD1
clone size: NA
J gene: TRBJ2-7
CDR3 DNA: TGCAGCGCCGGAACCGGGACAGGGAACGAGCAGTACTTC
CDR3 protein: CSAGTGTGNEQYF

V gene: TRBV7-8
D gene: TRBD1
clone size: few
J gene: TRBJ1-1
CDR3 DNA: TGTGCCAGCTCCCGGGACAGGGGGCCTGAAGCTTTCTTT
CDR3 protein: CASSRDRGPEAFF

V gene: TRBV20-1
D gene: TRBD2
clone size: few
J gene: TRBJ2-3
CDR3 DNA: TGCAGTGCAGAACTAGCGGGCACAGATACGCAGTATTTT
CDR3 protein: CSAELAGTDTQYF

V gene: TRBV5-4
D gene: NA
clone size: NA
J gene: TRBJ2-7
CDR3 DNA: TGTGCCAGCAGACATGACAGCTACGAGCAGTACTTC
CDR3 protein: CASRHDSYEQYF

V gene: TRBV6-2/TRBV6-3
D gene: TRBD2
clone size: many
J gene: TRBJ2-7
CDR3 DNA: TGTGCCAGCAGTTTCATAGCGGGGGCCTCCTACGAGCAGTACTTC
CDR3 protein: CASSFIAGASYEQYF

V gene: TRBV5-1
D gene: TRBD2
clone size: NA
J gene: TRBJ2-1
CDR3 DNA: TGCGCCAGCAGCTTGTCGGCGGGGGTCAACAATGAGCAGTTCTTC
CDR3 protein: CASSLSAGVNNEQFF

V gene: TRBV24-1
D gene: TRBD2
clone size: many
J gene: TRBJ2-2
CDR3 DNA: TGTGCCACCAGTGATCGTTCGGGACTAGTAGGAACCGGGGAGCTGTTTTTT
CDR3 protein: CATSDRSGLVGTGELFF

V gene: TRBV24-1
D gene: TRBD1
clone size: NA
J gene: TRBJ2-3
CDR3 DNA: TGTGCCACCAACAGGGACAGGGGCTTTCGAAGCACAGATACGCAGTATTTT
CDR3 protein: CATNRDRGFRSTDTQYF

V gene: TRBV20-1
D gene: NA
clone size: NA
J gene: TRBJ1-6
CDR3 DNA: TGCAGTGCTAGAGGGACCGCCGAAACCTATAATTCACCCCTCCACTTT
CDR3 protein: CSARGTAETYNSPLHF

V gene: TRBV28
D gene: NA
clone size: many
J gene: TRBJ1-6
CDR3 DNA: TGTGCCAGCAGTTTATTGGGTAATTCACCCCTCCACTTT
CDR3 protein: CASSLLGNSPLHF

V gene: TRBV24-1
D gene: TRBD2
clone size: NA
J gene: TRBJ2-1
CDR3 DNA: TGTGCCACCAGTGATACCCCGGGACTAGCGGGCAATGAGCAGTTCTTC
CDR3 protein: CATSDTPGLAGNEQFF

V gene: TRBV20-1
D gene: TRBD2
clone size: NA
J gene: TRBJ2-7
CDR3 DNA: TGCAGTGCTAGAGACCAATTAGCGGGGTCCTACGTCGAGCAGTACTTC
CDR3 protein: CSARDQLAGSYVEQYF

V gene: TRBV30
D gene: TRBD2
clone size: NA
J gene: TRBJ2-3
CDR3 DNA: TGTGCCTGGGGGAGTGGGGCTAGCGGGAGTGGTATAGATACGCAGTATTTT
CDR3 protein: CAWGSGASGSGIDTQYF

V gene: TRBV7-9
D gene: TRBD2
clone size: many
J gene: TRBJ2-1
CDR3 DNA: TGTGCCAGCAGCTTAATAGCGGGAGCAAGCAATGAGCAGTTCTTC
CDR3 protein: CASSLIAGASNEQFF

V gene: TRBV9
D gene: TRBD1
clone size: NA
J gene: TRBJ1-1
CDR3 DNA: TGTGCCAGCGGGAAGGGACAGAAAGCTTTCTTT
CDR3 protein: CASGKGQKAFF